This T cell receptor (beta chain) was sequenced during a study of post-analysis software for immune sequencing data. Background on the study: As for disease course, relapsing-remitting, secondary progressive and progressive-relapsing multiple sclerosis were all included. Whole-study findings and limits: Controls had lower frequencies than patients of about 5 TRBV segments, which included TRBV5-6, TRBV5-1 and TRBV20-1. Among multiple sclerosis patients, normalized Chao1 diversity was significantly below that of controls. Under the F measure, samples that were prepared in one batch clustered strongly together.

Unique molecular identifiers were present in the TCR beta cDNA libraries. Yield was approximately 500,000 cDNA molecules from roughly 1 to 10 million T cells. TCRdb used MiXCR to reprocess the PCR reads, holding one entry per CDR3 protein. The sample yields 380,000 or so distinct CDR3 sequences, roughly 36% seen once. V was pared by 4 bases and J by 0 bases, with 16 bases of the junction left unmatched. Germline-derived CDR1 and CDR2 are SGHTS and YDEGEE. The CDR3 extends over 18 amino acids. In regard to this clonotype: Antigen: not known.

V and J are TRBV5-8 and TRBJ2-7; 7 bases align to TRBD1. The TCR comes from a girl under 18 with multiple sclerosis. The sequenced material came from blood. The CDR3 spells CASSPGQAAFSSSYEQYF. DNA for the CDR3: TGTGCCAGCAGCCCTGGACAGGCGGCCTTTTCTAGCTCCTACGAGCAGTACTTC.